This T cell receptor beta chain was documented in a study of OX40 agonist ivuxolimab in advanced cancers. Study-level findings and limits: No antigen was identified for the clonally expanded peripheral T cells. More expanded clones were found, on average, in CD8+ than in CD4+ T cells.

Sequencing used immunoSEQ multiplex PCR; TCRdb keeps in-frame clones, though not all of them. This sample has approximately 42,000 clones, with roughly 87% found just once. Concerning this clone: The antigen remains unidentified.

The CDR3 runs 13 residues. Trimming cost V 3 bases and J 8 bases; bases outside gene matches: 5. Germline V gene sequence: CDR1 SGDLS, CDR2 YYNGEE. The V and J genes are TRBV9 and TRBJ1-3; 7 bases align to TRBD1. The sequence was obtained from an adult with an advanced solid tumor such as melanoma, head and neck, liver or kidney cancer. This specimen was CD4+ or CD8+ T cells sorted from blood, taken in a trial of the OX40 agonist ivuxolimab. CDR3 DNA sequence: TGTGCCAGCAGCGGACAGGGCCCGTACACCATATATTTT. Its protein is CASSGQGPYTIYF.